This note documents a single T cell receptor beta chain sequence. What it recognizes is unknown. The entry originates in a study of graft-versus-host responses after intestinal transplantation. Study-wide context: Anti-thymocyte globulin induction, then tacrolimus and steroids for two to four years, went to all recipients. Notes on the study in general: Some GvH clones were seen earlier in gut or blood, suggesting intestinal origin.

V shed 3 bases and J 1 base; nucleotides not matched to a gene: 6. Per germline, CDR1 SEHNR and CDR2 FQNEAQ (reference sequence). This CDR3 spans 16 amino acids. Here immunoSEQ multiplex PCR was the method, and the copy in TCRdb shows in-frame clones only, minus some. This sample has more than 20,000 clones; roughly 92% occur once, and the top ten carry about 45%. The rearrangement joins TRBV7-9 to TRBJ2-7; 10 bases align to TRBD1. The specimen comprised PBMCs, sampled approximately 250 days after intestinal transplant. The TCR comes from a human patient who received an intestinal transplant, so some T cells may come from the graft donor. The CDR3 DNA follows: TGTGCCAGCAGCTTGCTGAGACAGGGGGCGTCCTACGAGCAGTACTTC. Translated, it gives CASSLLRQGASYEQYF. The full variable domain, in which reference TRBV7-9 and TRBJ2-7 provide the parts outside the CDR3, is DTGVSQNPRHKITKRGQNVTFRCDPISEHNRLYWYRQTLGQGPEFLTYFQNEAQLEKSRLLSDRFSAERPKGSFSTLEIQRTEQGDSAMYLCASSLLRQGASYEQYFGPGTRLTVT.